These 19 T cell receptor beta chains came from one sample sequenced in a study of identical twins. One entry per CDR3 protein, called by TCRdb with MiXCR from the 5' RACE reads. The sample holds 450,000 or so distinct CDR3 sequences; around 24% are singletons and the top ten take around 3%. Another study also made use of these data, one on T cells expressing NK-cell markers.

The sequenced material came from CD4+ T cells sorted from blood. Receptors originate from a woman between 18 and 30 years old in good health.

The chain links TRBV30 to TRBJ1-1; D is ambiguous. Germline lookup yields CDR1 GTSNPN and CDR2 SVGIG (reference sequence). This CDR3 spans 12 amino acids. V lost 2 bases and J lost 3, with 7 bases in between. The CDR3 region is CAWSLVYTEAFF. In DNA form, the CDR3 reads TGTGCCTGGAGTTTGGTGTACACTGAAGCTTTCTTT.

A few counts support this clonotype. The chain carries TRBV20-1 and TRBJ2-3; no firm D call. Germline CDR1 reads DFQATT; CDR2 reads SNEGSKA (reference sequence). This CDR3 region has 12 residues. V lost 3 bases to trimming and J lost 6 bases, with 10 bases between them. CDR3 loop: CSASESADTQYF. CDR3 bases: TGCAGTGCTAGTGAAAGCGCGGATACGCAGTATTTT.

This clonotype was counted between two and nine times. The rearrangement uses TRBV7-2 and TRBJ2-2; TRBD1 is a possible D gene (6 bases). The ends were cut back, 4 bases at V and 7 bases at J, with 13 bases in the middle. CDR3 length: 14 amino acids. The germline gives CDR1 SGHTA, CDR2 FQGNSA. The CDR3 is CASSSRGYLGELFF. The CDR3 nucleotides read TGTGCCAGCAGCTCGAGGGGGTACCTCGGGGAGCTGTTTTTT.

V is TRBV20-1 and J is TRBJ2-3, with TRBD2 matching 10 bases. The CDR3 is 14 amino acids. V trimming: 8 bases; J trimming: 6 bases; junction bases outside the gene matches: 11. Germline V gene data show CDR1 as DFQATT and CDR2 as SNEGSKA (reference sequence). In DNA, the CDR3 is TGCAGTACCAAAGCGGGAGGGCCAAAGGATACGCAGTATTTT. Translating gives CSTKAGGPKDTQYF.

This clonotype was detected only a few times. The chain is built from TRBV9 and TRBJ1-1; D not certain. V lost 0 bases, J lost 1 base, and 10 bases lay in between. Germline V gives CDR1 SGDLS, CDR2 YYNGEE. This CDR3 is 15 amino acids long. CDR3 DNA: TGTGCCAGCAGCGTAGAATCGGCACCGAACACTGAAGCTTTCTTT. This gives the protein CASSVESAPNTEAFF. The variable domain in full, completed from reference TRBV9 and TRBJ1-1, reads DSGVTQTPKHLITATGQRVTLRCSPRSGDLSVYWYQQSLDQGLQFLIQYYNGEERAKGNILERFSAQQFPDLHSELNLSSLELGDSALYFCASSVESAPNTEAFFGQGTRLTVV.

The table lists this clonotype with many counts. V gene TRBV28 combines with J gene TRBJ2-5; D gene uncertain. From germline, CDR1 is MDHEN and CDR2 SYDVKM. V lost 3 bases and J 5 bases, leaving 4 bases between the germline ends. CDR3 length: 11 amino acids. CDR3 loop: CASSFMETQYF. As DNA, the CDR3 is TGTGCCAGCAGTTTTATGGAGACCCAGTACTTC.

V is TRBV7-6 and J is TRBJ1-2; TRBD1 might be the D (5 bases). The CDR3 runs 13 residues. Trimming pared 1 base from V and 4 bases from J, leaving 7 bases between. Germline V lookup: CDR1 SGHVS, CDR2 FNYEAQ. CDR3 residues: CASSLDQGYGYTF. CDR3 bases: TGTGCCAGCAGCTTAGACCAGGGCTATGGCTACACCTTC.

This clonotype was seen repeatedly, ten times or more. This rearrangement joins TRBV2 to TRBJ1-1; TRBD1 aligns across 7 bases. The V and J ends lost 5 bases and 0 bases, in that order; junction bases with no gene match: 9. The CDR3 totals 16 residues. Germline CDR1 and CDR2: SNHLY and FYNNEI. The CDR3 bases are TGTGCCAGCAGTATAGACAGGGATTGGATGAACACTGAAGCTTTCTTT. Encoded protein: CASSIDRDWMNTEAFF.

V gene TRBV11-2 combines with J gene TRBJ2-7; D might be TRBD2 (6 bases). Germline assignment: CDR1 SGHAT and CDR2 FQNNGV. V lost 3 bases and J 3 bases, leaving 12 bases between the germline ends. This CDR3 is built from 14 residues. The CDR3 sequence: CASSFGGPSYEQYF. In DNA, the CDR3 is TGTGCCAGCAGCTTCGGAGGGCCTAGCTACGAGCAGTACTTC.

The V gene is TRBV6-6, the J gene TRBJ1-1, with 7 bases identical to TRBD1. Trimming removed 6 bases from V and 11 bases from J; junction bases left unmatched: 9. From germline, CDR1 is MNHNY and CDR2 SVGAGI (reference sequence). The CDR3 runs to 12 residues. CDR3 sequence (DNA): TGTGCCAGCAGCTCACAGGGGCCGACGGCTTTCTTT. It specifies CASSSQGPTAFF.

This clonotype was detected only once. The junction differs from germline at one of its ends, possibly a read error. The CDR3 DNA follows: TGTGCCAGCAGCCCGGGACAGTATTGGCTTTTATCCTTC. This encodes CASSPGQYWLLSF. The chain recombines TRBV14 with TRBJ2-7, with 7 bases lining up with TRBD1. Germline CDR1 SGHDN, CDR2 FVKESK. This CDR3 has 13 amino acids.

The V and J genes are TRBV10-2 and TRBJ2-7; D is undetermined. Germline values: CDR1 WSHSY, CDR2 SAAADI. The CDR3 totals 13 residues. V was trimmed by 4 bases and J by 4 bases, leaving 11 bases between them. The CDR3 loop reads CASSANWVYEQYF. For the CDR3, the DNA is TGCGCCAGCAGTGCGAATTGGGTTTACGAGCAGTACTTC.

V is TRBV6-1 and J is TRBJ2-1; possible D gene TRBD2, 6 bases. The CDR3 has 13 residues. CDR1 and CDR2 from the germline V gene are MNHNS and SASEGT. The V end lost 6 bases, the J end lost 6 bases, and 12 bases lay between the germline ends. In nucleotides, the CDR3 is TGTGCCAGCAGCGAAAGGAGGGCCAATGAGCAGTTCTTC. It encodes CASSERRANEQFF.

This clonotype was found a few times. V usage is TRBV11-3 and J usage is TRBJ2-7, with D unresolved. The ends were cut back, 2 bases at V and 9 bases at J, with 8 bases in the middle. Germline-derived CDR1 and CDR2 are SGHNT and YENEEA. CDR3 length: 11 amino acids. Here the CDR3 reads CASSLIRVQYF. The CDR3 region has the DNA TGTGCCAGCAGCTTAATACGGGTGCAGTACTTC.

This chain connects TRBV6-1 to TRBJ2-7; tentatively, D is TRBD1 (6 bases). The CDR3 has 15 amino acids. CDR1 is MNHNS, CDR2 SASEGT, per germline. Deletions cut 6 bases from V and 0 bases from J, with 15 bases between. In DNA form, the CDR3 reads TGTGCCAGCAGGCCTCAGGGGCTAAGCTCCTACGAGCAGTACTTC. It yields the protein CASRPQGLSSYEQYF.

This clonotype showed up many times. The chain links TRBV29-1 to TRBJ1-6; 8 bases map to TRBD1. CDR3 length: 21 residues. Trimming took 1 base from V and 1 from J; bases not matched to a gene: 18. From germline, CDR1 is SQVTM and CDR2 ANQGSEA. CDR3 protein: CSVEVVVTGDFLASYNSPLHF. As DNA, the CDR3 is TGCAGCGTTGAAGTTGTTGTGACAGGGGATTTTTTAGCGTCCTATAATTCACCCCTCCACTTT.

The gene calls are TRBV9 and TRBJ1-6, with D maybe TRBD1 (6 bases). The CDR3 runs to 15 residues. V gave up 4 bases and J gave up 9 bases, with 17 bases separating them. Per germline, CDR1 SGDLS and CDR2 YYNGEE. This CDR3 is CASSPQPGEGSPLHF. CDR3 DNA: TGTGCCAGCAGCCCTCAGCCAGGGGAGGGTTCACCCCTCCACTTT.

There are many counts of this clonotype. The chain employs TRBV5-1 and TRBJ1-3; D is uncertain. CDR1 and CDR2 from the germline V gene are SGHRS and YFSETQ. The CDR3 is 13 amino acids. The ends were cut back, 4 bases at V and 2 bases at J, with 7 bases in the middle. The DNA for the CDR3 is TGCGCCAGCAGCCCGGACCCTGGAAACACCATATATTTT. Protein: CASSPDPGNTIYF.

The chain is built from TRBV6-1 and TRBJ1-5; the D gene is possibly TRBD1 (6 bases). Germline-derived CDR1 and CDR2 are MNHNS and SASEGT. The CDR3 is 13 amino acids. V was clipped by 5 bases and J by 6 bases, with 11 bases between them. The CDR3 is CASSRTGSQPQHF. CDR3 DNA sequence: TGTGCCAGCAGTCGAACAGGGTCTCAGCCCCAGCATTTT.